This passage covers 9 T cell receptor beta chains from one sample sequenced in a study of human T cells and chemical hapten exposure. Stated time point: pre-sensitization, week 0. Treatment denoted: therapeutic diphenylcyclopropenone sensitization with weekly scalp DPC. TCRdb redid the calling of the RACE reads with MiXCR, one entry per CDR3 protein. The sample includes under 400,000 distinct CDR3 sequences, 5.1% of them seen just once. Sequencing was performed on whole blood, taken in connection with sensitization to the hapten diphenylcyclopropenone (DPC). These receptor sequences come from a woman in her forties or fifties with alopecia areata. Some clones in this sample may be carry-over from other donors' samples.

There are a few counts of this clonotype. J is TRBJ1-3 and V is TRBV5-1; tentatively, D is TRBD1 (5 bases). The CDR3 sequence is 15 residues long. Trimming shortened V by 1 base and J by 2 bases, and 10 bases separated the two germline ends. CDR1 SGHRS and CDR2 YFSETQ come from the germline V gene. The CDR3 nucleotides are TGCGCCAGCAGCTTGAGGGACGTGCCTGGAAACACCATATATTTT. Protein sequence: CASSLRDVPGNTIYF.

In regard to this clonotype: This may stem from a read error, because a much larger clone lies one nucleotide away. The conserved closing phenylalanine or tryptophan is absent in this CDR3, likely reflecting a read error. This chain uses TRBV12-5 with TRBJ1-1; no definite D call. This CDR3 comprises 12 residues. Germline V gives CDR1 LGHNT, CDR2 FRNRAP. V was shortened by 9 bases and J by 0 bases, with 8 bases between the two germline ends. CDR3: CASQKLNTEAFL. The CDR3 DNA is TGTGCTAGCCAGAAGCTGAACACTGAAGCTTTCCTT.

The table lists this clonotype with many counts. The CDR3 DNA reads TGTGCCAGCAGTTCACTCCGGGACGGGAGCCGGACCCAGTACTTC. Translated, it gives CASSSLRDGSRTQYF. The chain uses TRBV6-2 or TRBV6-3 and TRBJ2-5, with D possibly being TRBD2 (6 bases). Germline CDR1 MNHEY, CDR2 SVGEGT. This CDR3 has 15 amino acids. V gave up 4 bases and J gave up 7 bases, with 19 bases separating them.

The chain has TRBV2 and TRBJ1-1; D unresolved. Germline V gives CDR1 SNHLY, CDR2 FYNNEI. The CDR3 contains 13 residues. Trimming removed 4 bases from V and 7 bases from J, with 13 bases in between. DNA for the CDR3: TGTGCCAGCAGTGTCACGACTTGGGGTGAAGCTTTCTTT. Protein: CASSVTTWGEAFF.

The chain carries TRBV19 and TRBJ1-2; unclear D gene. CDR1 is LNHDA, CDR2 SQIVND, per germline (reference sequence). The CDR3 contains 16 residues. Trimming took off 5 bases at V and 0 bases at J, with 16 bases between the two ends. The CDR3 sequence: CASSPRGVRANYGYTF. DNA of the CDR3: TGTGCCAGTAGTCCGCGGGGAGTACGAGCTAACTATGGCTACACCTTC.

This clonotype was detected many times. The rearrangement joins TRBV7-2 to TRBJ2-1; D is perhaps TRBD2 (7 bases). Germline values: CDR1 SGHTA, CDR2 FQGNSA. The CDR3 loop spans 15 amino acids. V was shortened by 5 bases and J by 0 bases, with 11 bases between the two germline ends. In DNA form, the CDR3 reads TGTGCCAGCAGCCGCGGGGGCAGCTCCTACAATGAGCAGTTCTTC. Its translation: CASSRGGSSYNEQFF.

This clonotype has a handful of counts. V is TRBV9 and J is TRBJ1-5, with a possible D match to TRBD1 (5 bases). V lost 1 base to trimming and J lost 5 bases, with 13 bases between them. The germline V gene has CDR1 SGDLS and CDR2 YYNGEE. The length of the CDR3 is 15 residues. The CDR3 here is CASSVSGAVHQPQHF. In nucleotides, the CDR3 is TGTGCCAGCAGCGTATCTGGGGCAGTACATCAGCCCCAGCATTTT.

The CDR3 nucleotides read TGTGCCAGCAGCTCTAGGGGTGATAACTATGGCTACACCTTC. Translated, it gives CASSSRGDNYGYTF. V is TRBV13 and J is TRBJ1-2; D possibly corresponds to TRBD1 (5 bases). With 4 bases removed from V and 1 base from J, the gap between germline ends came to 10 bases. Per germline, CDR1 PRHDT and CDR2 FYEKMQ (reference sequence). This CDR3 has 14 residues.

This clonotype was counted ten times or more. The chain combines TRBV3-1 with TRBJ1-1; no reliable D call. Germline V gives CDR1 LGHDT, CDR2 YNNKEL (reference sequence). The ends were cut back, 5 bases at V and 2 bases at J, with 9 bases in the middle. The CDR3 loop spans 13 amino acids. CDR3 loop: CASSTQINTEAFF. As DNA, the CDR3 is TGTGCCAGCAGCACTCAGATTAACACTGAAGCTTTCTTT.